Included here is one T cell receptor (beta chain) sequence, with context. Its antigen remains unknown. The use of a sample-barcoded 5' primer and a J-beta primer mix characterized a second PCR of about 6 to 11 cycles. From the 5' RACE reads, TCRdb called clonotypes with MiXCR, one entry per CDR3 protein. The repertoire holds approximately 490,000 distinct CDR3 sequences, less than 25% seen once, with roughly 9% in the top ten. The V gene end was trimmed by 6 bases and the J gene end by 5 bases; junction bases not matched to a gene: 12. The CDR3 consists of 16 residues. The germline V gene encodes CDR1 MNHNY and CDR2 SVGAGI (reference sequence). The sample belongs to a study of blood T cells in healthy people across ages. Overall study findings and caveats: When one million T cells were used, diversity estimates were thought to be underestimates.

The same data also contributed to another study, on T cells of mothers and their children. That publication notes: Thymic selection shapes TCR recombination output similarly in related and unrelated pairs. Unrelated mother-child pairs always had slightly, but never significantly, lower normalized overlap than related pairs.

Sequencing was done on a sample of blood. The V gene is TRBV6-6, the J gene TRBJ1-1, with TRBD1 identical over 10 bases. The receptor comes from a boy younger than 18 in good health. CDR3 sequence: CASRVTGGLTGTEAFF. The DNA of the CDR3 is TGTGCCAGCAGGGTGACAGGGGGCTTAACAGGGACTGAAGCTTTCTTT.